This T cell receptor (beta chain) was sequenced for a study of blood T cell repertoires in COVID-19. Study overall: There were acute and convalescent COVID-19 samples, and they came from the United States, Italy and Spain. Sources were T cells, B-cell-depleted T cells, or PBMCs; the material itself was cDNA or gDNA.

Germline trimming cut 3 bases from V and 2 bases from J; bases unmatched to any gene: 3. Germline assignment: CDR1 MNHNS and CDR2 SASEGT. The CDR3 sequence is 15 residues long. Authors' analysis steps: Reference gene primer amplification in the assay estimated nucleated cell counts. Measured with immunoSEQ multiplex PCR; TCRdb has only the in-frame clones, and not every one. Clone size and the V and J calls come from that table; the DNA yielded D and trimming. The sample contains tens of thousands of clones, 65% to 85% of which appear only once. A Seattle source enrolled patients during active infection and followed them longitudinally.

Sequencing was carried out using peripheral blood. The chain is built from TRBV6-1 and TRBJ2-5, with TRBD2 matching over 10 bases. The clonotype was recovered from a man aged 65 to 85 with COVID-19, enrolled during active disease. CDR3: CASSDPAGGQETQYF. Written as DNA, the CDR3 is TGTGCCAGCAGTGATCCAGCGGGAGGGCAAGAGACCCAGTACTTC.